This TCR beta chain originates from a study of T cell repertoires in cytomegalovirus infection. Via MiXCR, TCRdb re-called the reads, giving one row per CDR3 protein. The table records about 920,000 distinct CDR3 sequences, 25% to 40% of them present only once. To note about this clonotype: The target antigen is unknown.

The CDR3 totals 17 residues. J gave up 0 bases and V 5 bases, and 9 bases lay outside the gene matches. CDR1 is SGHVS, CDR2 FNYEAQ, per germline. The rearrangement joins TRBV7-6 to TRBJ1-4; 7 bases map to TRBD1. Sequencing used cultured CD8+ T cells from PBMCs, obtained from culture after CMV antigen stimulation. The clonotype originates from a human donor in good health (CMV status not recorded). Some clones in this sample may be carry-over from other donors' samples. The CDR3 here is CASSLGQPLATNEKLFF. Here the CDR3 DNA reads TGTGCCAGCAGCCTGGGACAGCCCCTTGCAACTAATGAAAAACTGTTTTTT.